This T cell receptor (beta chain) was identified during a study of blood T cell repertoires in COVID-19. At the level of the study: The study drew acute and convalescent COVID-19 samples from the United States, Italy and Spain. The cDNA or gDNA used as material had been derived from T cells, B-cell-depleted T cells, or PBMCs.

The CDR3 is made up of 16 amino acids. The V gene's germline CDR1 is LGHNT and CDR2 FRNRAP. V lost 8 bases to trimming and J lost 7 bases, with 24 bases between them. Original methodology: Amplification of reference gene primers was used by the study to estimate nucleated cell counts. The data were produced by immunoSEQ multiplex PCR, yet TCRdb's version contains in-frame clones alone and is incomplete. The D gene and trimming were derived from the DNA, and the V and J assignments and clone size from that table. Found here are some 400,000 clones, around nine tenths of them singletons; the top ten hold less than 2%.

The rearrangement uses TRBV12-5 and TRBJ2-1; weak D call: TRBD2 (5 bases). This clonotype was sampled from a woman aged 25 to 39 who had recovered from COVID-19. The sample taken for sequencing was PBMCs or T cells enriched from blood (not recorded which). The CDR3 DNA sequence: TGTGCTAGTCACGCCTCGGACTCTCAAGGACGGAATGAGCAGTTCTTC. Translation gives CASHASDSQGRNEQFF.